This TCR beta chain was recorded in a study of cytomegalovirus exposure and HLA in healthy donors. Whole-study results and caveats: Specific recognition of CMV antigens was confirmed in vitro for a few chains (all CMV-associated). It was only CMV serostatus that was available as immune exposure information.

Trimming cost V 7 bases and J 4 bases; bases outside gene matches: 3. The germline gives CDR1 MNHNY, CDR2 SVGAGI (reference sequence). CDR3 length: 13 amino acids. About this clone itself: Its antigen is currently unknown.

In the PCR, 60 Vbeta and 13 Jbeta primers were used. The data were produced by immunoSEQ multiplex PCR, yet TCRdb's version contains in-frame clones alone and is incomplete. This sample yields 110,000 to 150,000 clones, of which about 84% are seen a single time; 2.4% belongs to the top ten. This clonotype originated in a woman aged 18-29 years in good health and CMV-seropositive. Sequenced: PBMCs. J is TRBJ2-1 and V is TRBV6-6, with 8 bases identical to TRBD2. The CDR3: CASTRGAYNEQFF. Written as DNA, the CDR3 is TGTGCCAGCACGCGGGGGGCATACAATGAGCAGTTCTTC.